This T cell receptor (beta chain) emerged from a study of blood T cells in healthy people across ages. With respect to this clonotype: Its matching antigen is unknown.

Overall study findings and caveats: Aged donors had fewer naive CD4+ cells and lower diversity than long-lived donors.

Then a second PCR, running roughly 7 to 11 cycles, was carried out with a sample-barcoded 5' primer and a J-beta primer mix. Using its own MiXCR run on the 5' RACE reads, TCRdb lists one record per CDR3 protein. There are about 670,000 distinct CDR3 sequences in the sample; roughly half occur only once, and 13% lies in the top ten. The J segment lost 6 bases and the V segment lost 6 bases, leaving 5 bases of the junction unmatched. CDR1 is ENHRY, CDR2 SYGVKD, per germline. The CDR3 is 14 amino acids. This chain joins TRBV10-3 and TRBJ2-3, with 11 positions matching TRBD1. The sequencing sample was made of blood. The receptor comes from a woman at least 80 years old in good health. CDR3 residues: CAISGDRGSDTQYF. The CDR3 DNA reads as TGTGCCATCAGCGGGGACAGGGGGAGTGATACGCAGTATTTT.